This T cell receptor (beta chain) was documented in a study of blood T cell repertoires in COVID-19. Turning to the study itself: The samples span acute and convalescent COVID-19 from the United States, Italy and Spain. Sample material is recorded as cDNA or gDNA derived from T cells, B-cell-depleted T cells, or PBMCs.

Sequencing was performed with immunoSEQ multiplex PCR; in TCRdb, only in-frame clones are kept and a portion is missing. The data contain more than 85,000 clones, around 75% of them singletons. Germline V lookup: CDR1 MNHEY, CDR2 SMNVEV (reference sequence). V was clipped by 6 bases and J by 8 bases; unmatched bases: 9. The CDR3 contains 14 residues. The chain employs TRBV27 and TRBJ1-4, with 7 bases identical to TRBD1. Sequencing was performed on peripheral blood. The sequence derives from a man aged 65 to 79 with acute or convalescent COVID-19. CDR3 sequence reads: CASSTGTAQEKLFF. The CDR3 DNA reads as TGTGCCAGCAGCACCGGGACAGCACAGGAAAAACTGTTTTTT.